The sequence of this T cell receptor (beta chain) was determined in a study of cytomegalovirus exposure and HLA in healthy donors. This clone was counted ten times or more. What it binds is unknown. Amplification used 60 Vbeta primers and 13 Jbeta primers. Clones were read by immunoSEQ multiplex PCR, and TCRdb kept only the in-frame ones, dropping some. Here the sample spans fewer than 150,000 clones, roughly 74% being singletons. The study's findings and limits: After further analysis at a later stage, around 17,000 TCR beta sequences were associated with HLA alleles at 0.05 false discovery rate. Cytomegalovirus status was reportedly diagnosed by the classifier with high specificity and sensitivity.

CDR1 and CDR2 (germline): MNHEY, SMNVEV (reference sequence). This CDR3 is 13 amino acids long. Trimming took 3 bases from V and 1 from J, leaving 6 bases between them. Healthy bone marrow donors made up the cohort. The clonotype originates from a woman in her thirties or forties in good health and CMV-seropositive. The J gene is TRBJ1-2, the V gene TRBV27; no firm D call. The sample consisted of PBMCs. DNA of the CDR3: TGTGCCAGCAGTTTCAACAGTAACTATGGCTACACCTTC. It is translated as CASSFNSNYGYTF.